The rows below give T cell receptor beta chains drawn from one sample of a study of siplizumab effects on memory and regulatory T cells. Clones were sequenced by immunoSEQ multiplex PCR, and TCRdb holds only the in-frame ones, with some missing. The sample consists of over 70,000 clones, 85% to 90% of them appearing once. The material sequenced was CD4+ T cells sorted from blood. The receptors stem from a human donor in good health. The CDR3 runs from the conserved cysteine through the conserved F or W. D genes are given only for firm matches. The size field is filled for only some rows; it gives once, few, many or a size class.

v_call	j_call	d_call	clone_size	cdr3_nt	cdr3_aa
TRBV2	TRBJ1-5	-	-	TGTGCCAGCACTACGACTGGGTCAACTCAGCCCCAGCATTTT	CASTTTGSTQPQHF
TRBV6-6	TRBJ2-7	-	-	TGTGCCAGCTCACAGGGTTCCTACGAGCAGTACTTC	CASSQGSYEQYF
TRBV18	TRBJ2-7	TRBD1	-	TGTGCCAGCTCACGTCCTCCGGGACAGGGATTTTACGAGCAGTACTTC	CASSRPPGQGFYEQYF
TRBV6-1	TRBJ1-1	-	-	TGTGCCAGCAGCTGGGGGACACCAAACACTGAAGCTTTCTTT	CASSWGTPNTEAFF
TRBV6-5	TRBJ1-1	-	-	TGTGCCAGCAGTTACTCTGACCTCACTGAAGCTTTCTTT	CASSYSDLTEAFF
TRBV7-2	TRBJ2-4	TRBD2	-	TGTGCCAGCAGCTATTGGGGGGGGAGGGCAGGCATTCAGTACTTC	CASSYWGGRAGIQYF
TRBV6-1	TRBJ1-1	-	-	TGTGCCAGCAGTGACAACGGACTGTTGAACACTGAAGCTTTCTTT	CASSDNGLLNTEAFF
TRBV7-3	TRBJ2-7	TRBD2	-	TGTGCCAGCAGCTTAGGTTCTAGCGGGGCCTACGAGCAGTACTTC	CASSLGSSGAYEQYF
TRBV19	TRBJ1-2	TRBD1	-	TGTGCCAGTAGTCGGACAGGGTTAGGGGACTATGGCTACACCTTC	CASSRTGLGDYGYTF
TRBV15	TRBJ2-1	TRBD2	-	TGTGCCACCAGCAGAGATATAGGACTAGCGGGAGCCAGGTTCTTC	CATSRDIGLAGARFF
TRBV4-3	TRBJ1-3	-	-	TGCGCCAGCAGCCCGGGGACAGGAAACACCATATATTTT	CASSPGTGNTIYF
TRBV2	TRBJ2-4	-	-	TGTGCCAGCAGTGACGGGCAAGCCAAAAACATTCAGTACTTC	CASSDGQAKNIQYF
TRBV5-4	TRBJ1-1	-	-	TGTGCCAGCGCCAGTGGGTCAACTGAAGCTTTCTTT	CASASGSTEAFF
TRBV18	TRBJ2-1	-	once	TGTGCCAGCTCACCAACAGCCAGGAATGAGCAGTTCTTC	CASSPTARNEQFF
TRBV6-1	TRBJ2-2	TRBD2	-	TGTGCCAGCAGTGAAGTAGCGGGAGGGCCAAGCACCGGGGAGCTGTTTTTT	CASSEVAGGPSTGELFF
TRBV7-2	TRBJ2-7	-	-	TGTGCCAGCAGCTTCTTTCCGTACGAGCAGTACTTC	CASSFFPYEQYF
TRBV29-1	TRBJ2-5	-	-	TGCAGCGTTGAAGATCCCGGGGTGGTGGGGTTGGAGACCCAGTACTTC	CSVEDPGVVGLETQYF
TRBV28	TRBJ2-7	-	-	TGTGCCAGCAGTCCGAGGGTCCACTACGAGCAGTACTTC	CASSPRVHYEQYF
TRBV5-1	TRBJ2-7	-	-	TGCGCCAGCGGCCGGGACGGTAGCTCCTACGAGCAGTACTTC	CASGRDGSSYEQYF
TRBV7-9	TRBJ2-1	-	-	TGTGCCAGCAGCCTCCGGGACCTCTACCCTGAGCAGTTCTTC	CASSLRDLYPEQFF
TRBV5-1	TRBJ1-4	-	-	TGCGCCAGCAAACTTACTCCCCGGCCCGGTGGAAAACTGTTTTTT	CASKLTPRPGGKLFF
TRBV10-1	TRBJ2-2	TRBD1	-	TGCGCCACCTCAAACAGGGGGACCGGGGAGCTGTTTTTT	CATSNRGTGELFF
TRBV7-6	TRBJ2-1	-	-	TGTGCCAGCAGCTTAACCCTCGGTAGGAACTCCTACAATGAGCAGTTCTTC	CASSLTLGRNSYNEQFF
TRBV6-6	TRBJ1-1	TRBD1	-	TGTGCCAGCAGCGGACAGGGTTACACTGAAGCTTTCTTT	CASSGQGYTEAFF
TRBV15	TRBJ2-3	TRBD2	-	TGTGCCACCAGCACTGGGACTAGGGGAACCACGCAGTATTTT	CATSTGTRGTTQYF
TRBV19	TRBJ1-3	-	-	TGTGCCAGTAGTATCGACAGTACGTCCACAAACACCATATATTTT	CASSIDSTSTNTIYF
TRBV30	TRBJ1-5	-	few	TGTGCCTGGAGGGACGTCGGGGGCAATCAGCCCCAGCATTTT	CAWRDVGGNQPQHF
TRBV14	TRBJ2-7	-	-	TGTGCCAGCAGCCAAGACCTAGGCCTTGAGCAGTACTTC	CASSQDLGLEQYF
TRBV6-5	TRBJ1-2	-	once	TGTGCCAGCACCTCCGGGGTGGCCAGTGGCTACACCTTC	CASTSGVASGYTF
TRBV19	TRBJ2-5	TRBD1	-	TGTGCCAGTAGTACCAACAGGGGACCAAAAGAGACCCAGTACTTC	CASSTNRGPKETQYF
TRBV28	TRBJ2-1	-	-	TGTGCCAGCAGTTTATTCGGGTCAGGGGAAGCGATCTGGTCCTACAATGAGCAGTTCTTC	CASSLFGSGEAIWSYNEQFF
TRBV6-1	TRBJ2-3	TRBD2	-	TGTGCCAGCAGTGACGGCTGGACTAGCGGGAGGGATACGCAGTATTTT	CASSDGWTSGRDTQYF
TRBV30	TRBJ1-3	-	-	TGTGCCTGGAGTGCAGGACCCACCTACTCTGGAAACACCATATATTTT	CAWSAGPTYSGNTIYF
TRBV27	TRBJ2-7	-	few	TGTGCCAGCAGCTACCGGGACCGCGGCCACGAGCAGTACTTC	CASSYRDRGHEQYF
TRBV9	TRBJ2-7	-	-	TGTGCCAGCAGCGCAGGGGGTTTTAGCGGGGTCCGGAACGAGCAGTACTTC	CASSAGGFSGVRNEQYF
TRBV15	TRBJ2-2	-	-	TGTGCCACCAGCAGAGAAGGGGATCGCGGGGAGCTGTTTTTT	CATSREGDRGELFF
TRBV7-2	TRBJ2-2	-	few	TGTGCCAGCAGCTCCGGGACACCGCCTAACACCGGGGAGCTGTTTTTT	CASSSGTPPNTGELFF
TRBV5-4	TRBJ1-2	TRBD1	-	TGTGCCAGCAGCGTGGGACAGGTGAACTATGGCTACACCTTC	CASSVGQVNYGYTF
TRBV11-3	TRBJ2-7	TRBD1	-	TGTGCCAGCAGCTTCGGCCGGGACAGCTCCTACGAGCAGTACTTC	CASSFGRDSSYEQYF
TRBV19	TRBJ1-1	-	once	TGTGCCACGGGGACCGACCAGAACACTGAAGCTTTCTTT	CATGTDQNTEAFF
TRBV10-1	TRBJ1-5	-	-	TGCGCCAGCAGTGAGTCGGGTCATCAGCCCCAGCATTTT	CASSESGHQPQHF
TRBV6-1	TRBJ2-7	-	-	TGTGCCAGCAGTGAACTACGCAGCTCCTACGAGCAGTACTTC	CASSELRSSYEQYF
TRBV7-2	TRBJ2-3	-	-	TGTGCCAGCAGCGGCCCCCGGGACGGGGGAGATCGGGATACGCAGTATTTT	CASSGPRDGGDRDTQYF
TRBV14	TRBJ2-7	TRBD2	-	TGTGCCAGCAGCCGGGAGCAGACAGGGAAAGGACTAGCGGGAGGAAGGGAGCAGTACTTC	CASSREQTGKGLAGGREQYF
TRBV30	TRBJ2-3	-	-	TGTGCCTGGAGTGAGATCGGCCTAGTCTCAGATACGCAGTATTTT	CAWSEIGLVSDTQYF
TRBV5-1	TRBJ2-1	TRBD2	-	TGCGCCAGCAGCGCTCCGGGACTAGCGGGACTCAATGAGCAGTTCTTC	CASSAPGLAGLNEQFF
TRBV2	TRBJ2-2	TRBD1	once	TGTGCCAGCAGTGAGACAGGGGGCGTAGCCGGGGAGCTGTTTTTT	CASSETGGVAGELFF
TRBV7-9	TRBJ2-7	TRBD2	-	TGTGCCACTACACTAGCGGGAGGTCCCTACGAGCAGTACTTC	CATTLAGGPYEQYF
TRBV18	TRBJ2-1	-	-	TGTGCCAGCTCACCACCGAGTCTTAGGGATGAGCAGTTCTTC	CASSPPSLRDEQFF
TRBV5-1	TRBJ2-4	TRBD2	-	TGCGCCAGCAGCCAGTCTAGCGGGAGGATCAAAAACATTCAGTACTTC	CASSQSSGRIKNIQYF
TRBV6-5	TRBJ2-5	-	-	TGTGCCAGCACAAGGACGTTACAAGAGACCCAGTACTTC	CASTRTLQETQYF
TRBV4-1	TRBJ1-2	TRBD1	-	TGCGCCAGCAGTGGACCGGCCAGGGGGACTATGAGGTACACCTTC	CASSGPARGTMRYTF